These 14 T cell receptor beta chains originate from one sample sequenced in a study of blood T cell repertoires in COVID-19. Here immunoSEQ multiplex PCR was the method, and the copy in TCRdb shows in-frame clones only, minus some. The sample lists roughly 110,000 clones; around 84% were seen once. Input material: peripheral blood. The source of these receptors is a man aged 40-49 years with acute or convalescent COVID-19.

The chain links TRBV9 to TRBJ1-4, with D possibly matching TRBD1 (5 bases). The germline V gene has CDR1 SGDLS and CDR2 YYNGEE. Trimming took off 0 bases at V and 7 bases at J, with 13 bases between the two ends. The CDR3 consists of 15 residues. CDR3 in DNA: TGTGCCAGCAGCGTAGCGGGAGGGGATGGTGAAAAACTGTTTTTT. This codes for CASSVAGGDGEKLFF.

The V gene is TRBV12-3 or TRBV12-4, the J gene TRBJ1-3; unclear D gene. Between the trimmed V and J ends, which lost 6 bases and 2 bases, there was a span of 8 bases. There are 13 residues in the CDR3. CDR3: CASSPGPGNTIYF. In DNA, the CDR3 is TGTGCCAGCAGCCCTGGCCCTGGAAACACCATATATTTT.

The J gene is TRBJ2-7, the V gene TRBV19; 9 bases match TRBD1. The V gene end was trimmed by 3 bases and the J gene end by 2 bases; junction bases not matched to a gene: 5. Germline V gene lookup returns CDR1 LNHDA and CDR2 SQIVND (reference sequence). The CDR3 contains 15 residues. In DNA, the CDR3 is TGTGCCAGTAGTATTTCTGACAGGGGGGCCTACGAGCAGTACTTC. Its translation is CASSISDRGAYEQYF.

In its sample, this clone was seen once. This rearrangement joins TRBV18 to TRBJ1-1; tentative D call: TRBD1 (6 bases). The germline gives CDR1 KGHSH, CDR2 LQKENI. V was pared by 3 bases and J by 0 bases, with 26 bases between. The CDR3 is made up of 20 amino acids. DNA for the CDR3: TGTGCCAGCTCACCCCAGGGGATTTTGGCGTCAAATCGGCTGAACACTGAAGCTTTCTTT. Translated, it gives CASSPQGILASNRLNTEAFF.

J is TRBJ2-1 and V is TRBV7-2; 10 positions match TRBD2. With 1 base clipped from V and 8 bases from J, the junction kept 5 bases outside the gene matches. The germline V gene has CDR1 SGHTA and CDR2 FQGNSA. The CDR3 contains 15 residues. The CDR3 spells CASSLVAGGIDEQFF. The CDR3 DNA is TGTGCCAGCAGCTTAGTAGCGGGGGGAATCGATGAGCAGTTCTTC. The whole variable domain, filled in from reference TRBV7-2 and TRBJ2-1, reads GAGVSQSPSNKVTEKGKDVELRCDPISGHTALYWYRQSLGQGLEFLIYFQGNSAPDKSGLPSDRFSAERTGGSVSTLTIQRTQQEDSAVYLCASSLVAGGIDEQFFGPGTRLTVL.

This chain uses TRBV6-2 or TRBV6-3 with TRBJ2-7; 7 bases map to TRBD1. This CDR3 contains 15 residues. The V gene end was trimmed by 4 bases and the J gene end by 1 base; junction bases not matched to a gene: 7. Germline V gene sequence: CDR1 MNHEY, CDR2 SVGEGT. The CDR3 coding sequence is TGTGCCAGCAGTTCCCCCGGGACAGCGTCCTACGAGCAGTACTTC. Amino acids: CASSSPGTASYEQYF.

V and J are TRBV9 and TRBJ1-3; D is ambiguous. The CDR3 sequence is 15 residues long. CDR1 and CDR2 (germline): SGDLS, YYNGEE. V dropped 3 bases and J dropped 0 bases, with 10 bases sitting between them. CDR3 in DNA: TGTGCCAGCAGCGCCACCGGGAACTCTGGAAACACCATATATTTT. The encoded protein is CASSATGNSGNTIYF.

The rearrangement links TRBV9 to TRBJ2-1, with TRBD1 identical over 8 bases. Germline CDR1 is SGDLS and CDR2 is YYNGEE. The CDR3 spans 15 residues. The ends lost 0 bases at V and 6 bases at J; junction bases unmatched: 5. The DNA of the CDR3 is TGTGCCAGCAGCGTAGATCGGACAGGGATCAATGAGCAGTTCTTC. Encoded protein: CASSVDRTGINEQFF.

The rearrangement joins TRBV2 to TRBJ2-5, with 8 bases aligning to TRBD2. CDR3 length: 12 residues. Germline CDR1 SNHLY, CDR2 FYNNEI. V shed 8 bases, J shed 4 bases, and the junction held 3 bases outside the gene matches. DNA of the CDR3: TGTGCCAGCGGGGGACTAGGAGAGACCCAGTACTTC. This gives the protein CASGGLGETQYF. Based on the CDR3 plus reference TRBV2 and TRBJ2-5, the full variable domain is EPEVTQTPSHQVTQMGQEVILRCVPISNHLYFYWYRQILGQKVEFLVSFYNNEISEKSEIFDDQFSVERPDGSNFTLKIRSTKLEDSAMYFCASGGLGETQYFGPGTRLLVL.

This sequence joins TRBV27 and TRBJ1-5; 8 bases align to TRBD1. J gave up 4 bases and V 4 bases, and 12 bases lay outside the gene matches. The germline V gene has CDR1 MNHEY and CDR2 SMNVEV (reference sequence). This CDR3 has 17 residues. The CDR3: CASSSQGAPGGNQPQHF. CDR3 coding DNA: TGTGCCAGCAGTTCCCAGGGGGCGCCCGGAGGAAATCAGCCCCAGCATTTT.

This clone was seen a single time. The J gene is TRBJ2-1, the V gene TRBV23-1; weak D call: TRBD1 (6 bases). TRBV23-1 falls under the ORF class, with uncertain function. The ends were cut back, 2 bases at V and 9 bases at J, with 14 bases in the middle. CDR3 length: 14 residues. CDR3 nucleotide sequence: TGCGCCAGCAGTCAAGCTGGACAGTCTCGTGAGCAGTTCTTC. Encoded protein: CASSQAGQSREQFF.

The rearrangement uses TRBV4-3 and TRBJ2-7, with 12 bases aligning to TRBD2. The junction had 3 bases not matched to a gene; V was cut back by 2 bases and J by 4 bases. In germline, CDR1 is LGHNA, CDR2 YSLEER. The CDR3 consists of 15 residues. The CDR3 reads CASSQKGTSGYEQYF. The CDR3, as DNA: TGCGCCAGCAGCCAAAAAGGGACTAGCGGGTACGAGCAGTACTTC.

The genes are TRBV11-1 and TRBJ1-1; D unclear. The CDR3 loop spans 13 amino acids. Germline V gene data show CDR1 as SGHAT and CDR2 as FQDESV (reference sequence). Trimming shortened V by 2 bases and J by 4 bases, and 8 bases separated the two germline ends. The CDR3 DNA reads as TGTGCCAGCAGCTTACTGAAGAGCACTGAAGCTTTCTTT. Translation: CASSLLKSTEAFF.

The chain couples TRBV19 to TRBJ2-7; possibly TRBD2 for D (7 bases). The CDR3 runs to 18 residues. CDR1 LNHDA and CDR2 SQIVND come from the germline V gene (reference sequence). The V and J ends lost 5 bases and 5 bases respectively, with 28 bases between them. The DNA for the CDR3 is TGTGCCAGTAGTTCCCGGGGGCGGGGGCGCCGAGGGTCGCACGAGCAGTACTTC. This translates into CASSSRGRGRRGSHEQYF. The entire variable domain, with the rest obtained from reference TRBV19 and TRBJ2-7, is as follows: DGGITQSPKYLFRKEGQNVTLSCEQNLNHDAMYWYRQDPGQGLRLIYYSQIVNDFQKGDIAEGYSVSREKKESFPLTVTSAQKNPTAFYLCASSSRGRGRRGSHEQYFGPGTRLTVT.